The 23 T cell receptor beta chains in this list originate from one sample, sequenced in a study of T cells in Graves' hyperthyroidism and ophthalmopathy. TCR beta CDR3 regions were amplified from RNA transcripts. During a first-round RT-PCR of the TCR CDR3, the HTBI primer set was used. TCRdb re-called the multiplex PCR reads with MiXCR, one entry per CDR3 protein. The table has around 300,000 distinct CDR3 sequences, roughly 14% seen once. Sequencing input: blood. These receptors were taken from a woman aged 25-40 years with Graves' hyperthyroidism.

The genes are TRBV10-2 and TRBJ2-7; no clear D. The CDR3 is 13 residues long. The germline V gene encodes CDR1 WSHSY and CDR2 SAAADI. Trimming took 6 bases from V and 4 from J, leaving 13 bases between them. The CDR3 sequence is CASRTDRIYEQYF. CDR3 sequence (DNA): TGCGCCAGCAGGACGGACCGTATATACGAGCAGTACTTC.

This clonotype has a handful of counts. The CDR3, as DNA: TGTGCCAGCAGTTCCCGACAGGGTTTCGGTTACTACACAGATACGCAGTATTTT. The encoded protein is CASSSRQGFGYYTDTQYF. The chain is built from TRBV27 and TRBJ2-3; 7 positions agree with TRBD1. The J segment lost 2 bases and the V segment lost 4 bases, leaving 15 bases of the junction unmatched. The CDR3 consists of 18 residues. From germline, CDR1 is MNHEY and CDR2 SMNVEV (reference sequence).

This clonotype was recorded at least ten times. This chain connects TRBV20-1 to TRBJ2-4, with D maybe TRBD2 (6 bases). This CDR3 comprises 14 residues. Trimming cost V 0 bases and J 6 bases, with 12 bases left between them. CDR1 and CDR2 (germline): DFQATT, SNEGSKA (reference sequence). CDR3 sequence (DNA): TGCAGTGCTAGAGATCCCGGGACTCTAAACATTCAGTACTTC. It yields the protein CSARDPGTLNIQYF.

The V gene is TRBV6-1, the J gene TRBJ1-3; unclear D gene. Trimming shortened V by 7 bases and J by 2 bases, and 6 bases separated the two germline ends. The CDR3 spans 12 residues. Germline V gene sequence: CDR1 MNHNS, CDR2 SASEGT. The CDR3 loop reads CASIGTGNTIYF. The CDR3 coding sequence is TGTGCCAGCATCGGGACTGGAAACACCATATATTTT.

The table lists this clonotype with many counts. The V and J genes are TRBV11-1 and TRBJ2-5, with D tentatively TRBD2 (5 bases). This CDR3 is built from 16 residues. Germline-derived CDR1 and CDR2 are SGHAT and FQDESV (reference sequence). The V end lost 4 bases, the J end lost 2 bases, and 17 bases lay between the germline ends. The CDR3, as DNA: TGTGCCAGCAGCTCCCAGCGGCTAGGACCTCAAGAGACCCAGTACTTC. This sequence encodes CASSSQRLGPQETQYF.

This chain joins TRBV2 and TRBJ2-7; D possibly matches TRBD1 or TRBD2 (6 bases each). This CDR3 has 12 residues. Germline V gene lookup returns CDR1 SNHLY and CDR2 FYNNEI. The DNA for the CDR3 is TGTGCGAGTGGAGGGGACACCTACGAGCAGTACTTC. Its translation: CASGGDTYEQYF. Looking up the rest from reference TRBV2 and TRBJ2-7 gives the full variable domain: EPEVTQTPSHQVTQMGQEVILRCVPISNHLYFYWYRQILGQKVEFLVSFYNNEISEKSEIFDDQFSVERPDGSNFTLKIRSTKLEDSAMYFCASGGDTYEQYFGPGTRLTVT.

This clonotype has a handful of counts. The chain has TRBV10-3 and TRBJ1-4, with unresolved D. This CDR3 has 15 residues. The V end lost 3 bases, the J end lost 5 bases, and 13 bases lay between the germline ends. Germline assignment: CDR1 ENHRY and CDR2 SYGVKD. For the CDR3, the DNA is TGTGCCATCAGTGATAATGGAGGGTTAAATGAAAAACTGTTTTTT. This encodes CAISDNGGLNEKLFF.

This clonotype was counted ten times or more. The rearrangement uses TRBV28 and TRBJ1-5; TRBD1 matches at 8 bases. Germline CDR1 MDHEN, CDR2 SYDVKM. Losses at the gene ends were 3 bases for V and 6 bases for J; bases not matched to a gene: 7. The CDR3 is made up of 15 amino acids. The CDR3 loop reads CASSFGQGRSQPQHF. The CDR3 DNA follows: TGTGCCAGCAGTTTTGGACAGGGTCGCTCTCAGCCCCAGCATTTT.

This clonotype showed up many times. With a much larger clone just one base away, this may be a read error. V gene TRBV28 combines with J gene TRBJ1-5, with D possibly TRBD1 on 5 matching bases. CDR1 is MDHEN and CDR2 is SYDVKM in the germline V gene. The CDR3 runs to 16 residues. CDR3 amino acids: CASSITGPVGNQPRHF. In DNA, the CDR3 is TGTGCCAGCAGTATAACAGGTCCCGTGGGAAATCAGCCCCGGCATTTT.

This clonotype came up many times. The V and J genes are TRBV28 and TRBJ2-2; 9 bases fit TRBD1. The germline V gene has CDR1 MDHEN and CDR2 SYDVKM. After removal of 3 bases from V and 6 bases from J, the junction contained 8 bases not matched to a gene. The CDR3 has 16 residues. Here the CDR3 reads CASSFRGQGLSGELFF. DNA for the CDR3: TGTGCCAGCAGTTTCAGGGGACAGGGTTTGTCCGGGGAGCTGTTTTTT.

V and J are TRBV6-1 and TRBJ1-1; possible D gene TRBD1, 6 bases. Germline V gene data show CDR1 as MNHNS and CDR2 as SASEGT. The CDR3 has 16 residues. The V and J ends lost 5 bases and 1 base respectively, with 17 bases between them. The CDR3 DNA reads TGTGCCAGCAGTAAAAGGGGGGGGGCACCGAACACTGAAGCTTTCTTT. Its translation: CASSKRGGAPNTEAFF.

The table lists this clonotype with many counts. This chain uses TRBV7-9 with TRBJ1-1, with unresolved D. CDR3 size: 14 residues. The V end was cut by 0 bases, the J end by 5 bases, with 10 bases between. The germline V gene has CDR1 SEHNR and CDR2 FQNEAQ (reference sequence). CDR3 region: CASSLAAVGTEAFF. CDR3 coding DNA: TGTGCCAGCAGCTTAGCGGCGGTAGGGACTGAAGCTTTCTTT.

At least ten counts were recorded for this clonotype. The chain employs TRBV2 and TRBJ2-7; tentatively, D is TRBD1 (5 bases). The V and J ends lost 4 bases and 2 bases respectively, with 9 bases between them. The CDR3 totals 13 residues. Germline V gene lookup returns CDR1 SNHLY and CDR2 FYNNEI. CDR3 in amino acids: CASSAGFPYEQYF. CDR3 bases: TGTGCCAGCAGTGCAGGGTTTCCCTACGAGCAGTACTTC.

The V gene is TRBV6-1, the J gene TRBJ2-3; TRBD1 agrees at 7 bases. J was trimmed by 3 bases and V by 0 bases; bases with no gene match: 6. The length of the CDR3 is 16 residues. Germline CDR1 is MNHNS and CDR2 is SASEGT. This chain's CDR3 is CASSEARKTGTDTQYF. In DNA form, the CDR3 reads TGTGCCAGCAGTGAAGCGCGGAAGACAGGGACAGATACGCAGTATTTT.

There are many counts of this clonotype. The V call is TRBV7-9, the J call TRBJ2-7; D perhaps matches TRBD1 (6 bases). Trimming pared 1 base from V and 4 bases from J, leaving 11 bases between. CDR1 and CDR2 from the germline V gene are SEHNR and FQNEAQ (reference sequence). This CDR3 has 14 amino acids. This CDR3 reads CASSLVGQTYEQYF. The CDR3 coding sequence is TGTGCCAGCAGCTTAGTCGGACAGACATACGAGCAGTACTTC.

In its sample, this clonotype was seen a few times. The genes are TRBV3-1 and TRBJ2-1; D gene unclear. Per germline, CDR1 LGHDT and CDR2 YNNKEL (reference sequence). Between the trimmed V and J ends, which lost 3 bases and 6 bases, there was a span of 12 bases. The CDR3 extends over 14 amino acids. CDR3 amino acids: CASSQNLGINEQFF. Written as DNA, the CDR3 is TGTGCCAGCAGCCAGAATCTAGGCATCAATGAGCAGTTCTTC.

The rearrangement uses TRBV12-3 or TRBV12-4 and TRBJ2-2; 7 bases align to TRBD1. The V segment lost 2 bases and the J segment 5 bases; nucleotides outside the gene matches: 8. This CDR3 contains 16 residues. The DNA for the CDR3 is TGTGCCAGCAGTTTACCCGACAGGGTTTCAACCGGGGAGCTGTTTTTT. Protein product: CASSLPDRVSTGELFF.

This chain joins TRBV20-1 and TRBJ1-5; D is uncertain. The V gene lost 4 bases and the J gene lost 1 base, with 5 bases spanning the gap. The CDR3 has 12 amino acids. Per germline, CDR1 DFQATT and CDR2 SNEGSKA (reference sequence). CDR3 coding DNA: TGCAGTGCTAAGGTCAGCAATCAGCCCCAGCATTTT. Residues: CSAKVSNQPQHF.

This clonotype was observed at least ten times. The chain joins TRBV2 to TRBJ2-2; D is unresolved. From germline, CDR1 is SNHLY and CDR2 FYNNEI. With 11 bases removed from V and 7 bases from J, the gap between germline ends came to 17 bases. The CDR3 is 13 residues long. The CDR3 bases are TGTGCCGTCTACAGTGGGCAGGACGGGGAGCTGTTTTTT. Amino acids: CAVYSGQDGELFF.

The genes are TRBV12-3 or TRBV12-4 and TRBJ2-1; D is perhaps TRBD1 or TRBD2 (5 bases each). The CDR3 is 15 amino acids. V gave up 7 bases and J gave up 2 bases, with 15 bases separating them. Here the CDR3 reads CASILFGGAYNEQFF. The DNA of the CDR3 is TGTGCCAGCATTTTGTTTGGGGGAGCCTACAATGAGCAGTTCTTC.

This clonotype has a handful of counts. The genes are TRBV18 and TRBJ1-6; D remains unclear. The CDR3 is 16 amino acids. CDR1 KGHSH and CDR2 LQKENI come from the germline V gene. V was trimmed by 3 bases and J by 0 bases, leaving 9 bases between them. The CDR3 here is CASSPSVSSYNSPLHF. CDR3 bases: TGTGCCAGCTCACCGTCGGTGAGCTCCTATAATTCACCCCTCCACTTT.

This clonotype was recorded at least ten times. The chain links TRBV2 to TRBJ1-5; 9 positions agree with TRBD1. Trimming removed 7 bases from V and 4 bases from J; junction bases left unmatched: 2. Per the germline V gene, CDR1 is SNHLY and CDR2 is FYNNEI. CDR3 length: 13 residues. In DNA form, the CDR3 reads TGTGCCAGCACCGGGACAGGGAATCAGCCCCAGCATTTT. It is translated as CASTGTGNQPQHF.

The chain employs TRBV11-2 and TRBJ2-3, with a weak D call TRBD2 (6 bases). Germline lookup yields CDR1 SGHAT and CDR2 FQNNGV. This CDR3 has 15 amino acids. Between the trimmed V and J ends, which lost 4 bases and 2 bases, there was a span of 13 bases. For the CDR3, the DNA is TGTGCCAGCAGCTCCAACCGGGAGTTCACAGATACGCAGTATTTT. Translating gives CASSSNREFTDTQYF.